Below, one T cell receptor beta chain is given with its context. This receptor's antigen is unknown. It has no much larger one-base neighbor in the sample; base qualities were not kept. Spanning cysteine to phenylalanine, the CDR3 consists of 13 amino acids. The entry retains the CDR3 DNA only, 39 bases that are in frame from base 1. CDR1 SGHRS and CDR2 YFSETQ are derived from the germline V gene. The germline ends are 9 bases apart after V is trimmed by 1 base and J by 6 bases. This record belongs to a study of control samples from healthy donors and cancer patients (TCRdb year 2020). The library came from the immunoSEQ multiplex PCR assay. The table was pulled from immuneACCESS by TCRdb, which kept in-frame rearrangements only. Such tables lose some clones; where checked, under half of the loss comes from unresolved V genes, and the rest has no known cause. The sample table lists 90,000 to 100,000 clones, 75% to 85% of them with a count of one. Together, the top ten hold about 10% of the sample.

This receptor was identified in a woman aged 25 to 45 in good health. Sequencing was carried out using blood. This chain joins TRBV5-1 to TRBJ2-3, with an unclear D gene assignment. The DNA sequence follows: TGCGCCAGCAGCTTGAGTGGGCGGGATACGCAGTATTTT. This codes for CASSLSGRDTQYF. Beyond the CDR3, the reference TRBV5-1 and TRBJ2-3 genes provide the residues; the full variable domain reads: KAGVTQTPRYLIKTRGQQVTLSCSPISGHRSVSWYQQTPGQGLQFLFEYFSETQRNKGNFPGRFSGRQFSNSRSEMNVSTLELGDSALYLCASSLSGRDTQYFGPGTRLTVL.